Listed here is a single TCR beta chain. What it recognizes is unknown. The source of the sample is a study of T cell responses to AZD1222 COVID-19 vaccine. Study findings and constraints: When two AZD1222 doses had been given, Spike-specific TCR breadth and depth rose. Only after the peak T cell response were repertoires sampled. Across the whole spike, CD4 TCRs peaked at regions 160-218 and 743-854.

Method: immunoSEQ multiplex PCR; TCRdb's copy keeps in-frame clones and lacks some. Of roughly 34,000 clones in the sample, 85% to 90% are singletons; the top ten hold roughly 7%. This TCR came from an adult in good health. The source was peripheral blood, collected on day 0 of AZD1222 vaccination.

The CDR3 sequence is CASSQGGNNEQFF. The CDR3 nucleotides read TGCGCCAGCAGCCAAGGCGGGAACAATGAGCAGTTCTTC. The V and J genes are TRBV4-1 and TRBJ2-1; a weak D match, TRBD2 (6 bases). Germline CDR1 and CDR2: MGHRA and YSYEKL. This CDR3 spans 13 amino acids. Trimming pared 1 base from V and 5 bases from J, leaving 6 bases between.